This T cell receptor (beta chain) was sequenced for a study of T-cell reconstitution after alpha-beta-depleted transplantation in children (dated by TCRdb to the mid-2010s). For the study in its entirety: Using TCR repertoire profiling, the study quantitatively followed how T-cell immune reconstitution unfolded in children after TCRalphabeta/CD19-depleted allogeneic hematopoietic cell transplantation.

The library came from PCR. This sample was sequenced with an Illumina HiSeq 2500. TCR library preparation used molecular barcoding, with unique molecular identifiers applied to normalize quantification of the TCRbeta repertoire. TCRdb redid the processing of the public reads, applying fastp at Q25 and MiXCR, and retained in-frame beta chains. Identical CDR3 protein sequences are pooled into one entry, listed with their most common genes and DNA. The sample table lists about 350,000 distinct CDR3 sequences, 10% to 15% of them with a count of one. The leading ten clones occupy 3.5% to 4.5% of the sample. The CDR3 spans 16 residues, from the cysteine through the phenylalanine. Kept here is only the CDR3 DNA, which spans 48 bases and is read in frame from base 1. V and J are trimmed by 3 bases and 2 bases, and the gene matches miss 10 bases of the junction. The germline V gene encodes CDR1 GTSNPN and CDR2 SVGIG (reference sequence).

Concerning this clonotype itself: The antigen this receptor binds is unknown. It has no much larger one-base neighbor in the sample; base qualities were not kept.

The material sequenced was PBMCs, taken from the stem cell graft. The sequence came from a human donor who donated a stem cell graft to a child with Fanconi anemia. The chain is assembled from TRBV30 and TRBJ2-7; the central 10 bases match TRBD2. The CDR3 reads as follows: CAWSVIGTSAAYEQYF. In nucleotides, the sequence is TGTGCCTGGAGCGTCATCGGGACTAGCGCTGCCTACGAGCAGTACTTC.